These 24 T cell receptor beta chains were sequenced from one sample in a study of cytomegalovirus exposure and HLA in healthy donors (dated by TCRdb to the late 2010s). Receptors were amplified or captured by the immunoSEQ multiplex PCR assay. For the multiplex PCR, a mixture combining 60 forward primers for TCR Vbeta segments and 13 reverse primers for TCR Jbeta segments was used. The immuneACCESS repertoire file appears here via TCRdb, limited to in-frame rearrangements. These files lack a portion of the clones; in checked studies, under half of the deficit traces to unresolved V genes, and the cause of the others is not known. The table for this sample records 200,000 to 250,000 clones. Around 0.95% of the sample is taken by the ten largest. The specimen was PBMCs. All receptors derive from a woman in her thirties in good health and CMV-seropositive.

The chain recombines TRBV10-2 with TRBJ2-5; 7 positions match TRBD1. This CDR3 spans 15 amino acids. Germline values: CDR1 WSHSY, CDR2 SAAADI. Germline trimming cut 0 bases from V and 9 bases from J; bases unmatched to any gene: 10. The CDR3 sequence is CASSESPGLTGSQYF. CDR3 coding DNA: TGCGCCAGCAGTGAGTCCCCCGGCTTGACAGGGTCCCAGTACTTC.

The chain combines TRBV7-8 with TRBJ1-5, with 11 bases matching TRBD1. Germline V gene lookup returns CDR1 SGHVS and CDR2 FQNEAQ. The V gene end was trimmed by 5 bases and the J gene end by 0 bases; junction bases not matched to a gene: 18. The CDR3 length is 21 residues. For the CDR3, the DNA is TGTGCCAGCAGCCGTAGGACAGGGGGCAGCGGGGGCAAATATAGCAATCAGCCCCAGCATTTT. Its protein is CASSRRTGGSGGKYSNQPQHF.

This chain connects TRBV7-2 to TRBJ2-5; D remains ambiguous. The CDR3 runs to 12 residues. The ends were cut back, 6 bases at V and 5 bases at J, with 10 bases in the middle. Per germline, CDR1 SGHTA and CDR2 FQGNSA. CDR3 residues: CASRPPAETQYF. In DNA form, the CDR3 reads TGTGCCAGCAGGCCCCCTGCGGAGACCCAGTACTTC.

The J gene is TRBJ1-2, the V gene TRBV19, with 7 bases aligning to TRBD1. CDR3 length: 14 amino acids. J gave up 4 bases and V 5 bases, and 7 bases lay outside the gene matches. The germline V gene encodes CDR1 LNHDA and CDR2 SQIVND (reference sequence). As DNA, the CDR3 is TGTGCCAGTAGTGGCCTGACAGGGTCCTATGGCTACACCTTC. Its translation is CASSGLTGSYGYTF.

The V call is TRBV27, the J call TRBJ2-7; 9 nucleotides match TRBD2. After removal of 7 bases from V and 7 bases from J, the junction contained 14 bases not matched to a gene. Germline V gene lookup returns CDR1 MNHEY and CDR2 SMNVEV (reference sequence). The CDR3 runs to 15 residues. The CDR3 reads CASTFFSGGSGEQYF. The DNA for the CDR3 is TGTGCCAGCACCTTTTTCAGCGGGGGGTCGGGGGAGCAGTACTTC.

J is TRBJ2-3 and V is TRBV7-2; 13 nucleotides line up with TRBD2. The CDR3 extends over 18 amino acids. The V and J ends lost 1 base and 4 bases, in that order; junction bases with no gene match: 8. The germline CDR1 and CDR2 sequences are SGHTA and FQGNSA. The CDR3 DNA sequence: TGTGCCAGCAGCTTAGATCAGACTAGCGGGGGGAGGCCAGATACGCAGTATTTT. The encoded protein is CASSLDQTSGGRPDTQYF. The whole variable domain, filled in from reference TRBV7-2 and TRBJ2-3, reads GAGVSQSPSNKVTEKGKDVELRCDPISGHTALYWYRQSLGQGLEFLIYFQGNSAPDKSGLPSDRFSAERTGGSVSTLTIQRTQQEDSAVYLCASSLDQTSGGRPDTQYFGPGTRLTVL.

This chain connects TRBV29-1 to TRBJ1-1; D is uncertain. With 3 bases removed from V and 1 base from J, the gap between germline ends came to 6 bases. Per germline, CDR1 SQVTM and CDR2 ANQGSEA. CDR3 length: 12 residues. Here the CDR3 reads CSVEPGNTEAFF. The CDR3 nucleotides are TGCAGCGTTGAGCCAGGGAACACTGAAGCTTTCTTT.

The rearrangement links TRBV10-3 to TRBJ2-5, with TRBD1 identical over 7 bases. The CDR3 runs to 14 residues. Germline V lookup: CDR1 ENHRY, CDR2 SYGVKD. The V gene end was trimmed by 7 bases and the J gene end by 2 bases; junction bases not matched to a gene: 7. The CDR3 protein is CAIKGTALQETQYF. The CDR3, as DNA: TGTGCCATCAAAGGGACAGCACTTCAAGAGACCCAGTACTTC.

This chain joins TRBV19 and TRBJ1-4, with D possibly being TRBD1 (5 bases). The CDR3 extends over 15 amino acids. CDR1 LNHDA and CDR2 SQIVND come from the germline V gene (reference sequence). V was pared by 5 bases and J by 2 bases, with 12 bases between. For the CDR3, the DNA is TGTGCCAGTAGTCCGACAGAATGGACTAATGAAAAACTGTTTTTT. Residues: CASSPTEWTNEKLFF.

The chain employs TRBV18 and TRBJ2-5; the match to TRBD1 covers 10 bases. V dropped 3 bases and J dropped 5; count of bases not matched to a gene: 6. Looked up from germline, CDR1 is KGHSH and CDR2 is LQKENI. The CDR3 totals 15 residues. DNA for the CDR3: TGTGCCAGCTCACCGACAACGGGACAGGGGGAGACCCAGTACTTC. The encoded protein is CASSPTTGQGETQYF. The full variable domain, completed using reference TRBV18 and TRBJ2-5, is NAGVMQNPRHLVRRRGQEARLRCSPMKGHSHVYWYRQLPEEGLKFMVYLQKENIIDESGMPKERFSAEFPKEGPSILRIQQVVRGDSAAYFCASSPTTGQGETQYFGPGTRLLVL.

The chain links TRBV10-3 to TRBJ2-1; D is ambiguous. The germline V gene encodes CDR1 ENHRY and CDR2 SYGVKD. CDR3 length equals 14 residues. V lost 5 bases and J 8 bases, leaving 16 bases between the germline ends. The CDR3 DNA reads TGTGCCATCAGTTCCGGGTCTTCTCCCCATGAGCAGTTCTTC. Its translation: CAISSGSSPHEQFF.

The rearrangement joins TRBV27 to TRBJ2-2; perhaps TRBD1 as D (5 bases). The germline V and J ends were trimmed by 7 bases and 4 bases, with 13 bases remaining between them. Germline V lookup: CDR1 MNHEY, CDR2 SMNVEV (reference sequence). This CDR3 comprises 14 residues. CDR3 bases: TGTGCCAGCACACAGTGGACACTCACCGGGGAGCTGTTTTTT. Protein: CASTQWTLTGELFF.

The chain combines TRBV10-3 with TRBJ2-3; TRBD1 is a possible D gene (6 bases). Trimming took off 6 bases at V and 3 bases at J, with 19 bases between the two ends. CDR1 and CDR2 from the germline V gene are ENHRY and SYGVKD. The CDR3 runs to 16 residues. Here the CDR3 DNA reads TGTGCCATCAGCATTCGACGAAGGGGGAGTACAGATACGCAGTATTTT. Amino acid sequence: CAISIRRRGSTDTQYF.

The CDR3, as DNA: TGCGCCAGCAGCCAATTCAGGACAGGGCCCTCGGGAGCTTTCTTT. Amino acids: CASSQFRTGPSGAFF. The V and J genes are TRBV4-1 and TRBJ1-1, with TRBD1 identical over 8 bases. Germline V lookup: CDR1 MGHRA, CDR2 YSYEKL. CDR3 size: 15 residues. V shed 2 bases, J shed 10 bases, and the junction held 12 bases outside the gene matches.

The chain couples TRBV11-2 to TRBJ2-3; TRBD2 agrees at 10 bases. V lost 5 bases to trimming and J lost 2 bases; unmatched junction nucleotides: 7. Germline V CDR1 and CDR2: SGHAT, FQNNGV. The CDR3 contains 16 residues. CDR3 in DNA: TGTGCCAGCAGCGCCCGGACTAGCGGATCCACAGATACGCAGTATTTT. This translates into CASSARTSGSTDTQYF.

The V gene is TRBV2, the J gene TRBJ2-7, with TRBD2 matching over 12 bases. Trimming took 6 bases from V and 1 from J; bases not matched to a gene: 4. This CDR3 region has 15 residues. Germline CDR1 and CDR2: SNHLY and FYNNEI. The chain's CDR3 is CASRVLAGGSYEQYF. For the CDR3, the DNA is TGTGCCAGCAGGGTTCTAGCGGGGGGGTCCTACGAGCAGTACTTC.

The J gene is TRBJ1-3, the V gene TRBV11-3, with a possible D match to TRBD1 (6 bases). This CDR3 contains 14 residues. Per the germline V gene, CDR1 is SGHNT and CDR2 is YENEEA. Trimming took 4 bases from V and 8 from J, leaving 15 bases between them. CDR3 sequence (DNA): TGTGCCAGCAGCTGGACGGCGAAGGGGGACACCATATATTTT. This encodes CASSWTAKGDTIYF.

The chain carries TRBV7-9 and TRBJ2-6, with D perhaps TRBD2 (5 bases). Trimming took 11 bases from V and 3 from J, leaving 11 bases between them. The V gene's germline CDR1 is SEHNR and CDR2 FQNEAQ (reference sequence). This CDR3 spans 13 amino acids. The CDR3, as DNA: TGTGCCGGAGGTGATAGTGGGGCCAACGTCCTGACTTTC. This gives the protein CAGGDSGANVLTF. The entire variable domain, with the rest obtained from reference TRBV7-9 and TRBJ2-6, is as follows: DTGVSQNPRHKITKRGQNVTFRCDPISEHNRLYWYRQTLGQGPEFLTYFQNEAQLEKSRLLSDRFSAERPKGSFSTLEIQRTEQGDSAMYLCAGGDSGANVLTFGAGSRLTVL.

V and J are TRBV18 and TRBJ1-2; 7 nucleotides agree with TRBD1. CDR3 size: 16 residues. J lost 0 bases, V lost 6 bases, and 10 bases had no gene match. CDR1 and CDR2 from the germline V gene are KGHSH and LQKENI. The CDR3 nucleotides are TGTGCCAGCTCCCCTTACTCTGGACAGGCTAACTATGGCTACACCTTC. Protein: CASSPYSGQANYGYTF.

The chain is built from TRBV29-1 and TRBJ2-2, with 8 positions matching TRBD1. V was pared by 5 bases and J by 7 bases, with 6 bases of the junction left unmatched. The CDR3 runs 13 residues. CDR1 is SQVTM, CDR2 ANQGSEA, per germline. This CDR3 reads CSVQKQGDGELFF. CDR3 DNA sequence: TGCAGCGTTCAAAAACAGGGGGACGGGGAGCTGTTTTTT.

The rearrangement uses TRBV4-3 and TRBJ2-5; D may be TRBD2 (6 bases). The CDR3 is made up of 14 amino acids. Germline CDR1 LGHNA, CDR2 YSLEER. V lost 4 bases and J lost 4, with 13 bases in between. This chain's CDR3 is CASSLNGGSETQYF. The CDR3 bases are TGCGCCAGCAGCCTAAACGGAGGGTCAGAGACCCAGTACTTC.

The chain is built from TRBV19 and TRBJ2-1, with 10 bases that match TRBD1. Germline V gene sequence: CDR1 LNHDA, CDR2 SQIVND (reference sequence). Trimming at V came to 7 bases and at J to 2 bases, leaving 8 bases not matched to a gene. The CDR3 runs to 16 residues. The CDR3 loop is CASTLTGTGAYNEQFF. CDR3 nucleotides: TGTGCCAGTACCCTTACCGGGACAGGGGCCTACAATGAGCAGTTCTTC.

As for this clone: Other nucleotide sequences from this sample produce the same CDR3. The chain uses TRBV5-6 and TRBJ2-2; maybe TRBD2 (6 bases). V was shortened by 3 bases and J by 6 bases, with 15 bases between the two germline ends. Per germline, CDR1 SGHDT and CDR2 YYEEEE. The CDR3 extends over 15 amino acids. The CDR3 region has the DNA TGTGCCAGCAGCTGGGACTTGGGGGTTTCCGGGGAGCTGTTTTTT. This encodes CASSWDLGVSGELFF.

The chain recombines TRBV5-1 with TRBJ2-7; D remains ambiguous. V was pared by 2 bases and J by 3 bases, with 9 bases between. The CDR3 has 13 amino acids. Per germline, CDR1 SGHRS and CDR2 YFSETQ. This CDR3 is CASSFESNYEQYF. In DNA, the CDR3 is TGCGCCAGCAGCTTTGAGTCAAACTACGAGCAGTACTTC.